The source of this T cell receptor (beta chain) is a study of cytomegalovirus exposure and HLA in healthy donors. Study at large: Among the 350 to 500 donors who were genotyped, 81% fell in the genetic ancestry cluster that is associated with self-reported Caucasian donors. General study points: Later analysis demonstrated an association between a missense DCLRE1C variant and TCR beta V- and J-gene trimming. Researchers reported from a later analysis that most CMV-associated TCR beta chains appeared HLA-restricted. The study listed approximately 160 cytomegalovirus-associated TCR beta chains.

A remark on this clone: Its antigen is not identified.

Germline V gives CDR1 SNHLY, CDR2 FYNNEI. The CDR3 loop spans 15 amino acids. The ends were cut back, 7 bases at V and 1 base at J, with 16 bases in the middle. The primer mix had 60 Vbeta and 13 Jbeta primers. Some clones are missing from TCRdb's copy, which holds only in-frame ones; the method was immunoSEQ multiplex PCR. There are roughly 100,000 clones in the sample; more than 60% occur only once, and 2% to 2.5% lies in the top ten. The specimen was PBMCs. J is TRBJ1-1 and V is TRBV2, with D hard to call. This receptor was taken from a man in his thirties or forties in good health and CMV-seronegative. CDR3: CASTLEGPSNTEAFF. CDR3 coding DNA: TGTGCCAGCACGTTGGAGGGCCCGTCGAACACTGAAGCTTTCTTT.